This TCR beta chain came from a study of cytomegalovirus exposure and HLA in healthy donors. Germline V gene data show CDR1 as SGHTS and CDR2 as YDEGEE. V lost 0 bases, J lost 6 bases, and 19 bases lay in between. The CDR3 length is 17 residues. Some clones are missing from TCRdb's copy, which holds only in-frame ones; the method was immunoSEQ multiplex PCR. Of about 150,000 clones listed, over 90% are singletons. This clone has just a few counts. The TCR was taken from a man between 18 and 29 years old in good health and CMV-seropositive. Sequencing used PBMCs. The rearrangement links TRBV5-8 to TRBJ1-5, with D possibly being TRBD1 (6 bases). CDR3 amino acids: CASSLENYRVFGQPQHF. The CDR3 DNA follows: TGTGCCAGCAGCTTGGAAAATTACAGGGTGTTCGGTCAGCCCCAGCATTTT.